The clone carrying this TCR beta chain was seen repeatedly, ten times or more. Its target is not known. The V gene's germline CDR1 is SGHVS and CDR2 FNYEAQ. The length of the CDR3 is 22 residues. V shed 3 bases, J shed 0 bases, and the junction held 19 bases outside the gene matches. Each diagnosis drew on symptoms, thyroxine, TRAb, thyroid ultrasound and orbital computed tomography findings. From 10 ml of fresh peripheral blood, PBMCs were isolated. Using RNA transcripts as the source, TCR beta CDR3 regions were amplified. The TCR CDR3 was amplified in a first-round RT-PCR using the HTBI primer set. TCRdb re-called the multiplex PCR reads through MiXCR, storing one row per CDR3 protein. Seen here are approximately 300,000 distinct CDR3 sequences, roughly 15% observed once, and the top ten hold roughly 33%. This entry belongs to a study of T cells in Graves' hyperthyroidism and ophthalmopathy. The study's findings and limits: In simple terms, a model built on 13 V-J features told ophthalmopathy apart from stable hyperthyroidism.

The chain is built from TRBV7-6 and TRBJ2-1; 11 nucleotides line up with TRBD2. The sequenced sample consisted of blood. The sequence was obtained from a man younger than 45 with Graves' hyperthyroidism. The CDR3 sequence is CASSFGAHRVAGGLGSYNEQFF. CDR3 nucleotide sequence: TGTGCCAGCAGCTTCGGCGCGCATCGGGTAGCGGGAGGGCTTGGCTCCTACAATGAGCAGTTCTTC.